The source of this T cell receptor beta chain is a study of cytomegalovirus exposure and HLA in healthy donors. The study, taken as a whole, reports: Data from an earlier analysis indicated that most TCR beta V segments were productive either about 90% or about 30% of the time.

The CDR3 has 13 residues. The germline gives CDR1 SQVTM, CDR2 ANQGSEA. Unmatched junction bases numbered 1, after V lost 4 bases and J lost 3 bases. Whereas donors were nominally healthy upon sampling, unrecorded immune exposures were probable. To note about this clone: Its antigen remains unidentified.

Amplification used 60 Vbeta primers and 13 Jbeta primers. Sequencing used immunoSEQ multiplex PCR; TCRdb keeps in-frame clones, though not all of them. The table records around 200,000 clones, about 80% of them present only once. The rearrangement links TRBV29-1 to TRBJ2-1, with TRBD2 matching 9 bases. The sample consisted of PBMCs. The receptor was derived from a man aged 25 to 40 in good health and CMV-seronegative. CDR3: CSVGLADYNEQFF. CDR3 coding DNA: TGCAGCGTTGGACTAGCGGACTACAATGAGCAGTTCTTC.